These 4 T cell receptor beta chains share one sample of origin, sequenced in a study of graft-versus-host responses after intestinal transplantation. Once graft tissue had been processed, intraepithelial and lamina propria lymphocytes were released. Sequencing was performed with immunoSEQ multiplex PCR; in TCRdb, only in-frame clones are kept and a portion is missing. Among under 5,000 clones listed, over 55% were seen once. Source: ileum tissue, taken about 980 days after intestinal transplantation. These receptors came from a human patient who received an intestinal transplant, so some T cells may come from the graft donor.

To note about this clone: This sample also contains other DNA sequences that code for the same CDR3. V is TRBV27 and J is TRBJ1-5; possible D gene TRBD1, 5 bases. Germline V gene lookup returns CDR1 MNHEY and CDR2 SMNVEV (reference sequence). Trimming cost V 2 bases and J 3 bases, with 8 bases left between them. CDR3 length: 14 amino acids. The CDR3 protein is CASSLGADNQPQHF. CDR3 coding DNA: TGTGCCAGCAGTTTAGGGGCAGACAATCAGCCCCAGCATTTT.

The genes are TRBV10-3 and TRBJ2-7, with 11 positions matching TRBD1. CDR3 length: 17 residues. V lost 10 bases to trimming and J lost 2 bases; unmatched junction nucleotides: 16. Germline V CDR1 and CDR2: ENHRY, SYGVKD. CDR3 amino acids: CATRTGDGTGGTYEQYF. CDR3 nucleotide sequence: TGTGCCACTCGAACAGGGGATGGGACAGGGGGGACCTACGAGCAGTACTTC.

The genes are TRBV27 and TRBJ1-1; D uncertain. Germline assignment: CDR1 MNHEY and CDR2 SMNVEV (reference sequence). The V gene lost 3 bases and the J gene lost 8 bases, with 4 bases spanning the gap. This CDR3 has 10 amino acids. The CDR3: CASSLGEAFF. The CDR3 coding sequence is TGTGCCAGCAGTTTGGGGGAAGCTTTCTTT.

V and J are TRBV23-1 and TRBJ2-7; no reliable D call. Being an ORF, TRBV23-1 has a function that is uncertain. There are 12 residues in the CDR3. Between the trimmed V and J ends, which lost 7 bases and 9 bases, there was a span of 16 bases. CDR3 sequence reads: CASIPFSKGQYF. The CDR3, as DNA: TGCGCCAGCATACCGTTCAGCAAGGGGCAGTACTTC.